The 12 T cell receptor beta chains below all came from one sample that was sequenced in a study of vaccination and CD4 T cells after COVID-19. Antigens for these TCRs are unknown. Once obtained from cultured CD4+ T cells, the DNA was sequenced using the Oncomine TCR Beta short-read assay. TCRdb analysed the PCR reads with MiXCR anew, one entry per CDR3 protein. The repertoire holds about 19,000 distinct CDR3 sequences, with around 48% as singletons. The treatment was: roughly nine-day PBMC culture with coronavirus spike peptide pools or control peptides (ViraFEST assay). The sequenced material came from CD4+ T cells from blood, cultured in vitro. The receptors stem from a human donor who had recovered from COVID-19.

This clonotype was found a few times. The chain employs TRBV20-1 and TRBJ1-1; possibly TRBD1 for D (6 bases). Germline CDR1 is DFQATT and CDR2 is SNEGSKA (reference sequence). The CDR3 is 13 residues long. The V end was cut by 6 bases, the J end by 8 bases, with 19 bases between. This CDR3 reads CSAGTRQVAEAFF. The CDR3 DNA is TGCAGTGCCGGGACCCGACAGGTTGCCGAAGCTTTCTTT.

CDR3 loop: CASSRSDRGVVGRTQYF. For the CDR3, the DNA is TGTGCCAGCAGTCGTTCGGACAGGGGGGTTGTGGGCCGGACCCAGTACTTC. The V and J genes are TRBV12-3 or TRBV12-4 and TRBJ2-5; 10 bases match TRBD1. The trim removed 5 bases at V and 7 bases at J, leaving 16 bases unmatched. The CDR3 length is 17 residues.

The table lists this clonotype with a few counts. This chain uses TRBV21-1 with TRBJ2-6. TRBV21-1 is a listed pseudogene. This CDR3 is 14 amino acids long. The CDR3 is CASSRTWRANVLTF. The CDR3 coding sequence is TGTGCCAGCAGCCGAACGTGGAGGGCCAACGTCCTGACTTTC.

This chain links TRBV4-2 with TRBJ2-3, with 13 bases aligning to TRBD2. There are 16 residues in the CDR3. Germline V gene lookup returns CDR1 LGHNA and CDR2 YNFKEQ. The V gene end was trimmed by 2 bases and the J gene end by 5 bases; junction bases not matched to a gene: 4. The CDR3 DNA is TGTGCCAGCAGCCAAACTAGCGGGGGGGCCCAAGATACGCAGTATTTT. Its translation: CASSQTSGGAQDTQYF.

By share of the sample, this clonotype is medium-sized (0.01 to 0.1%). The V call is TRBV20-1, the J call TRBJ2-2; the match to TRBD1 covers 7 bases. Trimming at V came to 0 bases and at J to 6 bases, leaving 7 bases not matched to a gene. The CDR3 totals 15 residues. Germline CDR1 is DFQATT and CDR2 is SNEGSKA (reference sequence). CDR3 amino acids: CSARDFQGESGELFF. The DNA for the CDR3 is TGCAGTGCTAGAGATTTCCAGGGGGAATCCGGGGAGCTGTTTTTT.

The gene calls are TRBV4-1 and TRBJ1-5, with TRBD1 matching 12 bases. V was pared by 1 base and J by 2 bases, with 15 bases of the junction left unmatched. This CDR3 spans 21 amino acids. Germline CDR1 MGHRA, CDR2 YSYEKL. The DNA for the CDR3 is TGCGCCAGCAGCCAAGTTCCCCCCGCCGGGACAGGGGGCGTTGGCAATCAGCCCCAGCATTTT. This sequence encodes CASSQVPPAGTGGVGNQPQHF.

The V and J genes are TRBV7-2 and TRBJ2-3; D is ambiguous. V was trimmed by 5 bases and J by 1 base, leaving 7 bases between them. The length of the CDR3 is 13 residues. Germline V gives CDR1 SGHTA, CDR2 FQGNSA. CDR3 in amino acids: CASSPAGTDTQYF. Written as DNA, the CDR3 is TGTGCCAGCAGCCCGGCGGGCACAGATACGCAGTATTTT.

The J gene is TRBJ2-7, the V gene TRBV7-9; maybe TRBD1 (5 bases). The CDR3 sequence is 16 residues long. Germline V lookup: CDR1 SEHNR, CDR2 FQNEAQ (reference sequence). V lost 5 bases and J 2 bases, leaving 19 bases between the germline ends. CDR3 bases: TGTGCCAGCAGCCCTGCTCTAGGGGCCGGTACCTACGAGCAGTACTTC. This gives the protein CASSPALGAGTYEQYF.

The chain employs TRBV28 and TRBJ1-5; D not resolved. The ends were cut back, 2 bases at V and 4 bases at J, with 9 bases in the middle. Germline assignment: CDR1 MDHEN and CDR2 SYDVKM. The CDR3 runs to 14 residues. Here the CDR3 DNA reads TGTGCCAGCAGTTTAGGAGTTGGGAATCAGCCCCAGCATTTT. Its translation: CASSLGVGNQPQHF.

This chain links TRBV20-1 with TRBJ1-6; TRBD1 is a possible D gene (5 bases). This CDR3 is 16 amino acids long. The germline V and J ends were trimmed by 2 bases and 4 bases, with 15 bases remaining between them. Germline V gene data show CDR1 as DFQATT and CDR2 as SNEGSKA (reference sequence). Here the CDR3 reads CSARPPGLRYNSPLHF. The CDR3, as DNA: TGCAGTGCTAGACCGCCGGGACTGAGGTATAATTCACCCCTCCACTTT.

With regard to this clonotype: At one of its ends the junction is not consistent with the germline gene, which may arise from a read error. This chain connects TRBV4-3 to TRBJ1-1; tentative D call: TRBD1 (6 bases). Germline V gene sequence: CDR1 LGHNA, CDR2 YSLEER. CDR3 length: 12 amino acids. CDR3 residues: CASSTQTGKAFF. CDR3 nucleotides: TGCGCTAGCAGCACACAGACAGGTAAAGCTTTCTTT.

This clonotype was seen more than once but under ten times. The gene calls are TRBV4-3 and TRBJ1-5, with 7 bases aligning to TRBD1. V dropped 0 bases and J dropped 3; count of bases not matched to a gene: 2. Per the germline V gene, CDR1 is LGHNA and CDR2 is YSLEER. The CDR3 spans 15 residues. CDR3 protein: CASSQDGTANQPQHF. CDR3 DNA sequence: TGCGCCAGCAGCCAAGATGGGACAGCCAATCAGCCCCAGCATTTT.